The rows below give T cell receptor beta chains drawn from one sample of a study of T cell changes during pregnancy in multiple sclerosis. This table comes from immunoSEQ multiplex PCR, and its TCRdb copy is limited to in-frame clones, with some not included. The repertoire has under 55,000 clones, around 94% of them found once; the top ten carry roughly 0.32%. The sequencing used CD4+ T cells from peripheral blood mononuclear cells, collected in the third trimester of pregnancy. The receptors stem from a female donor with multiple sclerosis, enrolled in a pregnancy study. Each CDR3 is given with its conserved first and last residue. D genes are given only for firm matches. Not every row has a clone size; where given, it reads once, few, many or a size class.

V gene,D gene,J gene,clone size,CDR3 DNA,CDR3 protein
TRBV6-1,TRBD1,TRBJ1-5,.,TGTGCCAGCAGGACGGGACAGTTCAATCAGCCCCAGCATTTT,CASRTGQFNQPQHF
TRBV19,TRBD1,TRBJ1-2,.,TGTGCCAGCTCTTTGGACAGGGCATCTTCGTATGGCTACACCTTC,CASSLDRASSYGYTF
TRBV30,TRBD2,TRBJ2-7,once,TGTGCCTGGACCAGAACTAGCGACGAGCAGTACTTC,CAWTRTSDEQYF
TRBV2,.,TRBJ1-2,once,TGTGCCAGCAGTGAAGAGGGGGTGGATGGCTACACCTTC,CASSEEGVDGYTF
TRBV2,.,TRBJ2-3,.,TGTGCCAGCAAAATATCTGTCAGCACAGATACGCAGTATTTT,CASKISVSTDTQYF
TRBV5-3,TRBD2,TRBJ2-5,once,TGTGCCAGAAGCTTGCGTCTAGCGGGAGGACGGGAGACCCAGTACTTC,CARSLRLAGGRETQYF
TRBV5-5,.,TRBJ1-2,.,TGTGCCAGCAGCTTGGAGACTAGGGTTCGGGATGGCTACACCTTC,CASSLETRVRDGYTF
TRBV28,TRBD1,TRBJ1-5,.,TGTGCCAGCAGTTTATCGCTCCCGGACAGGGATCGCAATCAGCCCCAGCATTTT,CASSLSLPDRDRNQPQHF
TRBV5-1,TRBD1,TRBJ2-7,.,TGCGCCAGCAGCGCGGGTGGGACAGGGACCTACGAGCAGTACTTC,CASSAGGTGTYEQYF
TRBV30,.,TRBJ1-1,.,TGTGCCTGGAGTGTACCTCCTTTAAGGACGGGTATTGGGGGGACTGAAGCTTTCTTT,CAWSVPPLRTGIGGTEAFF
TRBV7-3,.,TRBJ1-2,.,TGTGCCAGCAGCCCCCATGGACAGCCTAACTATGGCTACACCTTC,CASSPHGQPNYGYTF
TRBV7-5,.,TRBJ2-3,.,TGTGCCAGAAGCTTCTGGGGGGGAGTGGGGACAGATACGCAGTATTTT,CARSFWGGVGTDTQYF
TRBV28,.,TRBJ2-7,.,TGTGCCAGCAGTCTCGAATCGGGACTTCTTCCCCTCTCCTACGAGCAGTACTTC,CASSLESGLLPLSYEQYF
TRBV6-5,TRBD2,TRBJ2-2,.,TGTGCCAGCAGTCCGACTGCGGGGGATACCGGGGAGCTGTTTTTT,CASSPTAGDTGELFF
TRBV19,.,TRBJ2-3,.,TGTGCCAGTAGGAGGGAGACTAGCACAGATACGCAGTATTTT,CASRRETSTDTQYF
TRBV7-6,TRBD1,TRBJ2-2,once,TGTGCCAGCAGCTACGGGACAGGAGTTTTTGCAACCGGGGAGCTGTTTTTT,CASSYGTGVFATGELFF
TRBV7-9,.,TRBJ1-2,.,TGTGCCAGCAGCGTACAGGGAGCGAACTATGGCTACACCTTC,CASSVQGANYGYTF
TRBV28,TRBD1,TRBJ2-4,.,TGTGCCAGCAGTTTATTCGGGACAGGGAATGGCGTTCAGTACTTC,CASSLFGTGNGVQYF
TRBV27,TRBD1,TRBJ2-7,.,TGTGCCAGCAGTTTGGCCAGGGGGCCCTACGAGCAGTACTTC,CASSLARGPYEQYF
TRBV19,TRBD1,TRBJ2-2,.,TGTGCCAGTAGCCCGGGACAGGGAACGAACACCGGGGAGCTGTTTTTT,CASSPGQGTNTGELFF
TRBV5-1,TRBD2,TRBJ2-1,.,TGCGCCAGCAGCTTACTAGCGGCTGATCCCAATGAGCAGTTCTTC,CASSLLAADPNEQFF